The 10 T cell receptor beta chains below all came from one sample that was sequenced in a study of OX40 agonist ivuxolimab in advanced cancers. Clones were read by immunoSEQ multiplex PCR, and TCRdb kept only the in-frame ones, dropping some. This table has 65,000 to 95,000 clones, approximately 83% appearing once. Sequenced here: CD4+ or CD8+ T cells sorted from blood, sampled in a trial of the OX40 agonist ivuxolimab. The receptor source for this set is an adult with an advanced solid tumor such as melanoma, head and neck, liver or kidney cancer.

The gene calls are TRBV27 and TRBJ1-5, with D tentatively TRBD1 (6 bases). The CDR3 sequence is 15 residues long. CDR1 is MNHEY and CDR2 is SMNVEV in the germline V gene (reference sequence). Between the trimmed V and J ends, which lost 5 bases and 6 bases, there was a span of 17 bases. The CDR3 sequence is CASSTQGGAGQPQHF. In DNA form, the CDR3 reads TGTGCCAGCAGTACACAGGGAGGGGCTGGTCAGCCCCAGCATTTT.

The rearrangement uses TRBV6-6 and TRBJ1-2, with TRBD1 matching 10 bases. Germline V lookup: CDR1 MNHNY, CDR2 SVGAGI (reference sequence). The CDR3 length is 15 residues. J gave up 5 bases and V 7 bases, and 10 bases lay outside the gene matches. The chain's CDR3 is CASIAPGQGIYGYTF. CDR3 DNA sequence: TGTGCCAGCATCGCCCCGGGACAGGGGATTTATGGCTACACCTTC.

The sample holds a few counts of this clone. As DNA, the CDR3 is TGTGCCAGTAACCCCGGGACAGGGGGCTACGAGCAGTACTTC. Amino acid sequence: CASNPGTGGYEQYF. The rearrangement joins TRBV19 to TRBJ2-7; 11 positions agree with TRBD1. This CDR3 region has 14 residues. Germline CDR1 is LNHDA and CDR2 is SQIVND (reference sequence). Trimming removed 7 bases from V and 3 bases from J; junction bases left unmatched: 5. Combining the CDR3 with reference TRBV19 and TRBJ2-7 gives the whole variable domain DGGITQSPKYLFRKEGQNVTLSCEQNLNHDAMYWYRQDPGQGLRLIYYSQIVNDFQKGDIAEGYSVSREKKESFPLTVTSAQKNPTAFYLCASNPGTGGYEQYFGPGTRLTVT.

On this clone itself: An end of the junction differs from the germline gene, which may be a read error. This sample also contains other DNA sequences that code for the same CDR3. The chain combines TRBV7-2 with TRBJ2-2, with a weak D call TRBD2 (6 bases). This CDR3 is built from 18 residues. Per germline, CDR1 SGHTA and CDR2 FQGNSA. DNA for the CDR3: TGTGCCAGCAGGTTAGATAGAACGGGACTTCTTAACACCGGGGAGCTGTTTTTT. Translation gives CASRLDRTGLLNTGELFF.

The chain links TRBV10-3 to TRBJ1-3, with TRBD1 as a possible D gene (6 bases). The CDR3 consists of 16 residues. CDR1 ENHRY and CDR2 SYGVKD come from the germline V gene. Trimming pared 2 bases from V and 1 base from J, leaving 12 bases between. CDR3 sequence reads: CAISETQGLSGNTIYF. The CDR3 DNA follows: TGTGCCATCAGTGAGACACAGGGTCTTTCTGGAAACACCATATATTTT.

This clone was counted only a few times. The chain employs TRBV2 and TRBJ1-2; unclear D gene. From germline, CDR1 is SNHLY and CDR2 FYNNEI. This CDR3 is built from 13 residues. The germline V and J ends were trimmed by 6 bases and 4 bases, with 12 bases remaining between them. The CDR3 reads CASRERTLYGYTF. DNA of the CDR3: TGTGCCAGCAGAGAGCGAACACTCTATGGCTACACCTTC.

V gene TRBV2 combines with J gene TRBJ1-2; 9 bases are shared with TRBD1. Germline-derived CDR1 and CDR2 are SNHLY and FYNNEI. The CDR3 has 13 residues. V lost 4 bases and J lost 3; bases outside the gene matches: 0. CDR3 amino acids: CASSGTGDYGYTF. The CDR3 region has the DNA TGTGCCAGCAGTGGGACAGGGGACTATGGCTACACCTTC.

V is TRBV12-5 and J is TRBJ2-5; 9 nucleotides line up with TRBD2. The CDR3 runs to 17 residues. The V gene's germline CDR1 is LGHNT and CDR2 FRNRAP. V was clipped by 7 bases and J by 9 bases; unmatched bases: 21. For the CDR3, the DNA is TGTGCTAGTGCCCCTCCGGGACTAGCATTTACCGTCGAGTCCCAGTACTTC. Amino acid sequence: CASAPPGLAFTVESQYF.

The J gene is TRBJ1-3, the V gene TRBV11-2; TRBD1 agrees at 7 bases. V was pared by 5 bases and J by 3 bases, with 16 bases of the junction left unmatched. CDR3 length: 18 amino acids. The germline V gene has CDR1 SGHAT and CDR2 FQNNGV. The CDR3 sequence: CASSPRPSQGEIGNTIYF. DNA of the CDR3: TGTGCCAGCAGCCCCCGCCCCTCCCAGGGGGAGATTGGAAACACCATATATTTT.

The chain combines TRBV7-2 with TRBJ1-2, with D possibly matching TRBD1 (6 bases). The CDR3 contains 13 residues. Germline CDR1 reads SGHTA; CDR2 reads FQGNSA. V shed 3 bases and J shed 2 bases, with 7 bases lying between them. CDR3 protein: CASSFGQNYGYTF. CDR3 coding DNA: TGTGCCAGCAGCTTCGGACAGAACTATGGCTACACCTTC.